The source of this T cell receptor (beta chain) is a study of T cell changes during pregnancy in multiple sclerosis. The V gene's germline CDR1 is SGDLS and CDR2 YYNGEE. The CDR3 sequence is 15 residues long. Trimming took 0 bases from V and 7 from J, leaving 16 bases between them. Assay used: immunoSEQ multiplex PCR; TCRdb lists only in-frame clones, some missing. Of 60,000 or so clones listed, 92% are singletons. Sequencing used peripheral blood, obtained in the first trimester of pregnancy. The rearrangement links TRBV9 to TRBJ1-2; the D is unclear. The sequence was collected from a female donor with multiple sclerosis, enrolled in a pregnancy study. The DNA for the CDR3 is TGTGCCAGCAGCGTAGGCGCCGAGGAGAGACTTGGCTACACCTTC. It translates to CASSVGAEERLGYTF. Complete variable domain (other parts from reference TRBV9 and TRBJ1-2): DSGVTQTPKHLITATGQRVTLRCSPRSGDLSVYWYQQSLDQGLQFLIQYYNGEERAKGNILERFSAQQFPDLHSELNLSSLELGDSALYFCASSVGAEERLGYTFGSGTRLTVV.